This TCR beta chain was profiled in a study of blood T cell repertoires in COVID-19. Across the study: From T cells, B-cell-depleted T cells, or PBMCs came the material, which was cDNA or gDNA.

Assay: immunoSEQ multiplex PCR; the TCRdb copy retains only in-frame clones and omits some. The table includes 350,000 to 450,000 clones, approximately 90% detected once. This clone was recorded a few times. The participants were between roughly 18 and 89 years old and came from 24 US areas. The germline V and J ends were trimmed by 7 bases and 0 bases, with 10 bases remaining between them. Germline V gene lookup returns CDR1 LGHNT and CDR2 FRNRAP. The CDR3 is made up of 14 amino acids. J is TRBJ2-1 and V is TRBV12-5, with D perhaps TRBD2 (5 bases). The sequenced sample was PBMCs or T cells enriched from blood (not recorded which). The source is a man aged 30-40 years who had recovered from COVID-19. The CDR3 loop reads CASVVGSSYNEQFF. Written as DNA, the CDR3 is TGTGCTAGTGTGGTTGGGAGCTCCTACAATGAGCAGTTCTTC. Filled out from reference TRBV12-5 and TRBJ2-1, the complete variable domain reads DARVTQTPRHKVTEMGQEVTMRCQPILGHNTVFWYRQTMMQGLELLAYFRNRAPLDDSGMPKDRFSAEMPDATLATLKIQPSEPRDSAVYFCASVVGSSYNEQFFGPGTRLTVL.